Shown below are 21 T cell receptor beta chains from a single sample sequenced in a study of T cells in narcolepsy. The protocol was immunoSEQ multiplex PCR, while the TCRdb copy is restricted to in-frame clones and leaves out a portion. Of 25,000 to 35,000 clones listed, roughly four fifths were seen once; the top ten hold roughly 0.7%. The sequenced sample was memory (CD45RA-) CD4+ T cells from blood. These receptors were taken from a human donor in good health.

The chain employs TRBV5-4 and TRBJ1-4; the match to TRBD1 covers 8 bases. CDR1 and CDR2 (germline): SGHNT, YYREEE (reference sequence). With V trimmed by 10 bases and J by 8 bases, 7 bases remained unmatched. CDR3 length equals 12 residues. As DNA, the CDR3 is TGTGCCGGGGGACAGGTTGGGGAAAAACTGTTTTTT. This gives the protein CAGGQVGEKLFF.

The chain links TRBV29-1 to TRBJ1-1; D possibly corresponds to TRBD1 (5 bases). CDR3 length: 13 amino acids. Germline assignment: CDR1 SQVTM and CDR2 ANQGSEA. V gave up 3 bases and J gave up 0 bases, with 8 bases separating them. The CDR3 sequence is CSVETAMNTEAFF. As DNA, the CDR3 is TGCAGCGTTGAGACAGCCATGAACACTGAAGCTTTCTTT.

The rearrangement links TRBV18 to TRBJ1-1; a weak D match, TRBD1 (5 bases). V lost 5 bases, J lost 0 bases, and 13 bases lay in between. This CDR3 has 15 amino acids. CDR1 KGHSH and CDR2 LQKENI come from the germline V gene. CDR3 residues: CASSTPGALNTEAFF. The CDR3 DNA is TGTGCCAGCTCAACCCCTGGGGCATTGAACACTGAAGCTTTCTTT.

The chain recombines TRBV18 with TRBJ2-5; unclear D gene. Germline CDR1 is KGHSH and CDR2 is LQKENI. The CDR3 consists of 15 residues. V was shortened by 1 base and J by 6 bases, with 15 bases between the two germline ends. CDR3: CASSPQDGSYKTQYF. The DNA of the CDR3 is TGTGCCAGCTCACCACAGGACGGCTCCTACAAGACCCAGTACTTC. The full variable domain, its missing parts supplied by reference TRBV18 and TRBJ2-5, is NAGVMQNPRHLVRRRGQEARLRCSPMKGHSHVYWYRQLPEEGLKFMVYLQKENIIDESGMPKERFSAEFPKEGPSILRIQQVVRGDSAAYFCASSPQDGSYKTQYFGPGTRLLVL.

With respect to this clone: Other DNA sequences in this specimen translate into the identical CDR3. This rearrangement joins TRBV30 to TRBJ2-5, with D uncertain. Germline-derived CDR1 and CDR2 are GTSNPN and SVGIG (reference sequence). CDR3 length: 13 amino acids. V was shortened by 0 bases and J by 4 bases, with 9 bases between the two germline ends. The DNA for the CDR3 is TGTGCCTGGAGTGTTCGGGTTCGAGAGACCCAGTACTTC. This encodes CAWSVRVRETQYF.

The chain employs TRBV19 and TRBJ1-6, with TRBD1 identical over 9 bases. The ends lost 5 bases at V and 7 bases at J; junction bases unmatched: 3. This CDR3 is built from 14 residues. Germline V CDR1 and CDR2: LNHDA, SQIVND (reference sequence). The CDR3 reads CASSYRGQNSPLHF. Written as DNA, the CDR3 is TGTGCCAGTAGTTACAGGGGGCAGAATTCACCCCTCCACTTT.

V and J are TRBV10-1 and TRBJ1-6, with D maybe TRBD1 (5 bases). The germline V gene has CDR1 WNHNN and CDR2 SYGVQD (reference sequence). This CDR3 has 14 amino acids. The V end was cut by 6 bases, the J end by 0 bases, with 6 bases between. The CDR3 region has the DNA TGCGCCAGCAGGGACACCTCCTATAATTCACCCCTCCACTTT. Protein: CASRDTSYNSPLHF.

J is TRBJ1-2 and V is TRBV6-6; D gene unclear. With 2 bases removed from V and 8 bases from J, the gap between germline ends came to 9 bases. Germline V gene sequence: CDR1 MNHNY, CDR2 SVGAGI (reference sequence). The CDR3 is made up of 12 amino acids. The CDR3 DNA sequence: TGTGCCAGCAGTTACAAGGGAGAGGGCTACACCTTC. As protein: CASSYKGEGYTF.

The chain combines TRBV7-2 with TRBJ2-1, with 7 bases identical to TRBD1. V was pared by 4 bases and J by 0 bases, with 6 bases of the junction left unmatched. The length of the CDR3 is 16 residues. From germline, CDR1 is SGHTA and CDR2 FQGNSA. In DNA, the CDR3 is TGTGCCAGCAGCTGGCTGGGACAGAGCTCCTACAATGAGCAGTTCTTC. Translation gives CASSWLGQSSYNEQFF.

The chain has TRBV19 and TRBJ2-3, with D possibly being TRBD1 (5 bases). CDR3 length equals 13 residues. The germline gives CDR1 LNHDA, CDR2 SQIVND (reference sequence). V was trimmed by 5 bases and J by 7 bases, leaving 13 bases between them. CDR3: CASSGEQGNTQYF. The DNA for the CDR3 is TGTGCCAGTAGTGGTGAGCAGGGAAATACGCAGTATTTT.

The chain joins TRBV19 to TRBJ2-1; D call uncertain. There are 16 residues in the CDR3. Trimming left V 6 bases short and J 0 bases short, with 15 bases between. Germline loops: CDR1 LNHDA, CDR2 SQIVND (reference sequence). CDR3 amino acids: CASSQRPRSSYNEQFF. Here the CDR3 DNA reads TGTGCCAGTAGCCAACGGCCCAGGAGCTCCTACAATGAGCAGTTCTTC. The whole variable domain, filled in from reference TRBV19 and TRBJ2-1, reads DGGITQSPKYLFRKEGQNVTLSCEQNLNHDAMYWYRQDPGQGLRLIYYSQIVNDFQKGDIAEGYSVSREKKESFPLTVTSAQKNPTAFYLCASSQRPRSSYNEQFFGPGTRLTVL.

The V call is TRBV7-2, the J call TRBJ2-3; the match to TRBD1 covers 8 bases. CDR1 is SGHTA, CDR2 FQGNSA, per germline. This CDR3 spans 14 amino acids. V lost 5 bases to trimming and J lost 10 bases; unmatched junction nucleotides: 11. The CDR3, as DNA: TGTGCCAGCAGCCCCGGACAGGGAAGGGAGGCGCAGTATTTT. This translates into CASSPGQGREAQYF.

CDR3 nucleotide sequence: TGCGCCAGCAGCCAAATCCCAGGCAGGAACTATGGCTACACCTTC. Its protein is CASSQIPGRNYGYTF. The V gene is TRBV4-1, the J gene TRBJ1-2; D gene ambiguous. The CDR3 spans 15 residues. Trimming removed 2 bases at V and 2 bases at J, with 12 bases between. Germline V gives CDR1 MGHRA, CDR2 YSYEKL.

This clone was seen only a few times. This chain connects TRBV5-6 to TRBJ2-2; D possibly matches TRBD1 or TRBD2 (5 bases each). CDR3 length equals 16 residues. With 2 bases removed from V and 0 bases from J, the gap between germline ends came to 11 bases. The germline gives CDR1 SGHDT, CDR2 YYEEEE. CDR3 nucleotide sequence: TGTGCCAGCAGCTTATATATGGGGGCGAACACCGGGGAGCTGTTTTTT. It encodes CASSLYMGANTGELFF.

The chain links TRBV15 to TRBJ1-2; 9 nucleotides match TRBD1. There are 16 residues in the CDR3. In germline, CDR1 is LNHNV, CDR2 YYDKDF (reference sequence). V trimming: 3 bases; J trimming: 5 bases; junction bases outside the gene matches: 10. The CDR3 here is CATSSGPGQGQYGYTF. The CDR3 DNA is TGTGCCACCAGCAGCGGACCGGGACAGGGACAGTATGGCTACACCTTC.

The J gene is TRBJ1-5, the V gene TRBV19; 10 bases are shared with TRBD1. Trimming removed 3 bases from V and 3 bases from J; junction bases left unmatched: 14. Germline V gives CDR1 LNHDA, CDR2 SQIVND (reference sequence). The CDR3 spans 19 residues. The chain's CDR3 is CASSIMPTGGKWDNQPQHF. For the CDR3, the DNA is TGTGCCAGTAGTATCATGCCGACAGGGGGCAAGTGGGACAATCAGCCCCAGCATTTT.

The chain recombines TRBV5-1 with TRBJ2-7; D might be TRBD2 (5 bases). The germline CDR1 and CDR2 sequences are SGHRS and YFSETQ. Trimming took 2 bases from V and 5 from J, leaving 14 bases between them. This CDR3 comprises 14 residues. The CDR3 DNA sequence: TGCGCCAGCAGCTTACCCGGGGAGTGGGACGAGCAGTACTTC. This encodes CASSLPGEWDEQYF.

Here the CDR3 DNA reads TGTGCCAGCAGCTTAACAAGACAGGGCGACTATGGCTACACCTTC. Amino acid sequence: CASSLTRQGDYGYTF. The rearrangement uses TRBV7-9 and TRBJ1-2; the match to TRBD1 covers 7 bases. The CDR3 runs 15 residues. V lost 2 bases, J lost 3 bases, and 6 bases stayed unmatched. Per germline, CDR1 SEHNR and CDR2 FQNEAQ (reference sequence). Filled out from reference TRBV7-9 and TRBJ1-2, the complete variable domain reads DTGVSQNPRHKITKRGQNVTFRCDPISEHNRLYWYRQTLGQGPEFLTYFQNEAQLEKSRLLSDRFSAERPKGSFSTLEIQRTEQGDSAMYLCASSLTRQGDYGYTFGSGTRLTVV.

The J gene is TRBJ2-3, the V gene TRBV30; D perhaps matches TRBD2 (6 bases). The ends were cut back, 2 bases at V and 4 bases at J, with 10 bases in the middle. The germline gives CDR1 GTSNPN, CDR2 SVGIG (reference sequence). The CDR3 loop spans 13 amino acids. The CDR3, as DNA: TGTGCCTGGAGTCGGAGGGGCGCAGATACGCAGTATTTT. It specifies CAWSRRGADTQYF.

J is TRBJ1-1 and V is TRBV9; D possibly corresponds to TRBD1 (6 bases). V shed 3 bases and J shed 5 bases, with 17 bases lying between them. Germline CDR1 SGDLS, CDR2 YYNGEE. The length of the CDR3 is 15 residues. CDR3 sequence reads: CASSGDTLRGTEAFF. The CDR3 nucleotides are TGTGCCAGCAGCGGGGACACCTTGAGAGGGACTGAAGCTTTCTTT.

This chain joins TRBV29-1 and TRBJ2-5, with TRBD1 matching 10 bases. Germline V lookup: CDR1 SQVTM, CDR2 ANQGSEA. J was trimmed by 4 bases and V by 5 bases; bases with no gene match: 10. This CDR3 has 15 amino acids. CDR3 in DNA: TGCAGCGTTCGGACCCCGGGACAGGGGATAGAGACCCAGTACTTC. Amino acids: CSVRTPGQGIETQYF.